Each of the 32 T cell receptor beta chains below was sequenced from the same sample in a study of radiotherapy plus CTLA-4 blockade in lung cancer. Sequencing used immunoSEQ multiplex PCR; TCRdb keeps in-frame clones, though not all of them. Among over 95,000 clones, 65% to 75% were seen once, and the ten largest hold about 3%. Sequenced material: peripheral blood, taken from a patient treated with radiotherapy plus ipilimumab. The receptors were gathered from a human donor with non-small cell lung cancer who had a partial response to radiotherapy plus ipilimumab. Some clones in this sample may be carry-over from other donors' samples.

This chain joins TRBV6-1 and TRBJ2-1, with TRBD2 identical over 13 bases. The CDR3 is 18 residues long. J was trimmed by 2 bases and V by 1 base; bases with no gene match: 5. Germline assignment: CDR1 MNHNS and CDR2 SASEGT. The CDR3 reads CASSEVGTSGGAYNEQFF. In nucleotides, the CDR3 is TGTGCCAGCAGTGAAGTGGGAACTAGCGGGGGGGCCTACAATGAGCAGTTCTTC.

The chain couples TRBV6-1 to TRBJ2-5, with D unclear. The CDR3 consists of 15 residues. CDR1 and CDR2 (germline): MNHNS, SASEGT. The V and J ends lost 1 base and 4 bases respectively, with 13 bases between them. The CDR3 coding sequence is TGTGCCAGCAGTGAAGGGCCTAGTCGAGGAGAGACCCAGTACTTC. It codes for CASSEGPSRGETQYF.

With respect to this clone: This CDR3 is also generated by other DNA sequences in the sample. This chain links TRBV5-1 with TRBJ2-7; the match to TRBD1 covers 10 bases. Germline CDR1 is SGHRS and CDR2 is YFSETQ. The V gene end was trimmed by 4 bases and the J gene end by 4 bases; junction bases not matched to a gene: 8. The CDR3 has 15 residues. CDR3 sequence reads: CASSPRQGADYEQYF. Here the CDR3 DNA reads TGCGCCAGCAGCCCGCGACAGGGGGCTGATTACGAGCAGTACTTC.

The chain uses TRBV10-2 and TRBJ2-3; 8 bases match TRBD2. The germline V gene encodes CDR1 WSHSY and CDR2 SAAADI. The CDR3 loop spans 13 amino acids. The ends lost 7 bases at V and 1 base at J; junction bases unmatched: 1. CDR3 DNA sequence: TGCGCCAGCAAAGCGGGGGGCACAGATACGCAGTATTTT. It is translated as CASKAGGTDTQYF.

The chain joins TRBV4-3 to TRBJ1-3; 9 positions agree with TRBD1. The CDR3 contains 17 residues. Germline V gives CDR1 LGHNA, CDR2 YSLEER. V lost 3 bases to trimming and J lost 3 bases; unmatched junction nucleotides: 9. CDR3 nucleotides: TGCGCCAGCAGCCAGGCTGGACAGGGGAAGTTTGGAAACACCATATATTTT. Amino acids: CASSQAGQGKFGNTIYF.

This chain uses TRBV5-1 with TRBJ1-1; 8 bases are a match to TRBD1. This CDR3 spans 16 amino acids. Germline V gene sequence: CDR1 SGHRS, CDR2 YFSETQ. J was trimmed by 0 bases and V by 4 bases; bases with no gene match: 8. This CDR3 is CASSRNLQGVNTEAFF. In DNA form, the CDR3 reads TGCGCCAGCAGCCGAAATCTACAGGGGGTGAACACTGAAGCTTTCTTT.

The V and J genes are TRBV27 and TRBJ1-2, with a tentative D call TRBD1 (6 bases). V was clipped by 11 bases and J by 8 bases, with 24 bases between them. The CDR3 runs 14 residues. Germline CDR1 MNHEY, CDR2 SMNVEV (reference sequence). CDR3 region: CASSGYSGVDGYTF. The DNA for the CDR3 is TGTGCCTCTTCGGGGTATTCAGGGGTGGACGGCTACACCTTC.

The V gene is TRBV20-1, the J gene TRBJ2-7; no clear D. The CDR3 length is 11 residues. Germline V lookup: CDR1 DFQATT, CDR2 SNEGSKA (reference sequence). The V end lost 3 bases, the J end lost 4 bases, and 7 bases lay between the germline ends. CDR3 in DNA: TGCAGTGCTAGTACGGGTTACGAGCAGTACTTC. This translates into CSASTGYEQYF.

The rearrangement uses TRBV5-8 and TRBJ1-4; 8 bases are a match to TRBD1. Germline lookup yields CDR1 SGHTS and CDR2 YDEGEE. V lost 6 bases to trimming and J lost 0 bases; unmatched junction nucleotides: 4. There are 15 residues in the CDR3. The CDR3 region is CASKRTGTTNEKLFF. DNA of the CDR3: TGTGCCAGCAAGCGGACAGGGACAACTAATGAAAAACTGTTTTTT.

The chain has TRBV4-3 and TRBJ1-2; 8 bases fit TRBD1. Looked up from germline, CDR1 is LGHNA and CDR2 is YSLEER. V was clipped by 4 bases and J by 6 bases; unmatched bases: 13. The CDR3 length is 16 residues. The chain's CDR3 is CASSPRDRTPGDGYTF. CDR3 nucleotides: TGCGCCAGCAGCCCCCGGGACAGGACACCAGGTGATGGCTACACCTTC.

This clone was recorded once. The gene calls are TRBV2 and TRBJ2-5, with 7 bases that match TRBD2. TRBJ2-7 matches the DNA end more closely, so the J call is doubtful. The CDR3 covers 15 residues. The germline V gene encodes CDR1 SNHLY and CDR2 FYNNEI. CDR3 amino acids: CASSEFRLADYEQYF. CDR3 nucleotide sequence: TGTGCCAGCAGTGAGTTTCGCCTAGCGGACTACGAGCAGTACTTC.

This sequence joins TRBV14 and TRBJ1-6; D remains unclear. The CDR3 extends over 17 amino acids. Germline loops: CDR1 SGHDN, CDR2 FVKESK. The ends were cut back, 0 bases at V and 0 bases at J, with 9 bases in the middle. CDR3: CASSQDPPYSYNSPLHF. Written as DNA, the CDR3 is TGTGCCAGCAGCCAAGATCCTCCCTACTCCTATAATTCACCCCTCCACTTT.

The chain joins TRBV5-1 to TRBJ2-7; TRBD2 matches 9 bases. CDR1 SGHRS and CDR2 YFSETQ come from the germline V gene. CDR3 length equals 15 residues. V was pared by 4 bases and J by 2 bases, with 7 bases of the junction left unmatched. CDR3 in amino acids: CASSPPSSGAYEQYF. The CDR3 DNA is TGCGCCAGCAGCCCACCTTCTAGCGGGGCCTACGAGCAGTACTTC.

The J gene is TRBJ2-2, the V gene TRBV5-5; TRBD2 is a possible D gene (5 bases). The CDR3 is 15 residues long. V lost 4 bases and J 3 bases, leaving 13 bases between the germline ends. Germline V gene lookup returns CDR1 SGHKS and CDR2 YYEKEE (reference sequence). This CDR3 reads CASSMRAQYTGELFF. In DNA, the CDR3 is TGTGCCAGCAGCATGCGGGCCCAGTACACCGGGGAGCTGTTTTTT.

CDR3: CAGKKTGLNEKLFF. In DNA form, the CDR3 reads TGTGCCGGTAAAAAGACAGGCCTAAATGAAAAACTGTTTTTT. This chain connects TRBV19 to TRBJ1-4, with a possible D match to TRBD1 (6 bases). Germline V lookup: CDR1 LNHDA, CDR2 SQIVND (reference sequence). The CDR3 is 14 residues long. The V gene lost 11 bases and the J gene lost 5 bases, with 18 bases spanning the gap.

The chain recombines TRBV11-2 with TRBJ1-1; D possibly corresponds to TRBD1 (5 bases). V was clipped by 0 bases and J by 12 bases, with 11 bases between them. Germline V gene data show CDR1 as SGHAT and CDR2 as FQNNGV. The CDR3 runs to 12 residues. CDR3 DNA sequence: TGTGCCAGCAGCTTAGATTGGACACGGTCTTTCTTT. Protein sequence: CASSLDWTRSFF.

This chain links TRBV11-1 with TRBJ2-1; the D gene is possibly TRBD2 (6 bases). V shed 8 bases and J shed 4 bases, with 15 bases lying between them. Germline CDR1 SGHAT, CDR2 FQDESV (reference sequence). CDR3 length: 14 amino acids. The CDR3 loop reads CASGGASVYNEQFF. CDR3 coding DNA: TGTGCCAGCGGCGGGGCTAGCGTTTACAATGAGCAGTTCTTC.

The chain uses TRBV7-8 and TRBJ2-1; tentative D call: TRBD2 (5 bases). With 2 bases removed from V and 1 base from J, the gap between germline ends came to 12 bases. The CDR3 length is 16 residues. Germline V gene data show CDR1 as SGHVS and CDR2 as FQNEAQ. Written as DNA, the CDR3 is TGTGCCAGCAGCTTACGGGGTGGGTGGTCCTACAATGAGCAGTTCTTC. It is translated as CASSLRGGWSYNEQFF.

The J gene is TRBJ1-1, the V gene TRBV30, with D possibly being TRBD1 (6 bases). The CDR3 sequence is 12 residues long. Germline V gene lookup returns CDR1 GTSNPN and CDR2 SVGIG (reference sequence). V lost 1 base to trimming and J lost 7 bases, with 10 bases between them. CDR3 nucleotide sequence: TGTGCCTGGAGTGAAGGACAGAGTGAAGCTTTCTTT. Its protein is CAWSEGQSEAFF.

This clone was counted only a few times. V gene TRBV21-1 combines with J gene TRBJ2-7; the table's D call, TRBD2, was not checked against the DNA. TRBV21-1 is tagged as a pseudogene. The CDR3 is 18 residues long. This CDR3 reads CASSKEVGSSKSSYEQYF. DNA for the CDR3: TGTGCCAGCAGCAAAGAGGTGGGTTCTAGCAAGAGCTCCTACGAGCAGTACTTC.

V usage is TRBV19 and J usage is TRBJ1-1; D gene unclear. Trimming left V 10 bases short and J 7 bases short, with 16 bases between. CDR3 size: 12 residues. Germline CDR1 is LNHDA and CDR2 is SQIVND (reference sequence). DNA for the CDR3: TGTGCCACTAGGACTGCTCTTCATGAAGCTTTCTTT. Translation gives CATRTALHEAFF.

This chain joins TRBV6-6 and TRBJ2-3; D uncertain. The CDR3 runs 14 residues. Germline assignment: CDR1 MNHNY and CDR2 SVGAGI (reference sequence). Trimming removed 1 base at V and 4 bases at J, with 9 bases between. The CDR3 region is CASSYFSRSDTQYF. The CDR3 nucleotides are TGTGCCAGCAGTTACTTTAGCAGATCAGATACGCAGTATTTT.

This chain uses TRBV5-4 with TRBJ2-7, with D tentatively TRBD1 (6 bases). This CDR3 comprises 15 residues. The germline V and J ends were trimmed by 4 bases and 1 base, with 15 bases remaining between them. CDR1 SGHNT and CDR2 YYREEE come from the germline V gene (reference sequence). The CDR3 DNA sequence: TGTGCCAGCAGCCAGGACAGCCTACGATCCTACGAGCAGTACTTC. Translated, it gives CASSQDSLRSYEQYF.

A single count supports this clone. As DNA, the CDR3 is TGTGCCAGCAGCCGAGGCGGCCTAGAAGGCAATGAGCAGTTCTTC. Translated, it gives CASSRGGLEGNEQFF. The chain combines TRBV6-5 with TRBJ2-1, with unresolved D. This CDR3 is 15 amino acids long. Trimming took off 6 bases at V and 6 bases at J, with 18 bases between the two ends. Per germline, CDR1 MNHEY and CDR2 SVGAGI.

The chain couples TRBV6-5 to TRBJ2-1, with TRBD1 identical over 9 bases. Losses at the gene ends were 2 bases for V and 5 bases for J; bases not matched to a gene: 7. This CDR3 has 16 residues. Germline CDR1 MNHEY, CDR2 SVGAGI. CDR3 nucleotide sequence: TGTGCCAGCAGTTACGCAACGGGACAGGGCCACAATGAGCAGTTCTTC. This gives the protein CASSYATGQGHNEQFF.

This clone was counted once. The chain has TRBV4-1 and TRBJ2-4, with D tentatively TRBD1 (5 bases). Germline V gene lookup returns CDR1 MGHRA and CDR2 YSYEKL. The germline V and J ends were trimmed by 3 bases and 5 bases, with 20 bases remaining between them. CDR3 length: 17 residues. As DNA, the CDR3 is TGCGCCAGCAGCCAGACGACAGTCCGAACTTCTCAAAACATTCAGTACTTC. Protein: CASSQTTVRTSQNIQYF.

This chain joins TRBV5-1 and TRBJ1-1, with no clear D. Germline assignment: CDR1 SGHRS and CDR2 YFSETQ. The V end was cut by 2 bases, the J end by 1 base, with 21 bases between. CDR3 length equals 18 residues. The CDR3 DNA is TGCGCCAGCAGCTTAGACCATAGGGAAGGAGGGAAGAACACTGAAGCTTTCTTT. Encoded protein: CASSLDHREGGKNTEAFF.

This clone was counted between two and nine times. This sample also contains other DNA sequences that code for the same CDR3. This rearrangement joins TRBV14 to TRBJ1-5; the D is unclear. Trimming took off 1 base at V and 1 base at J, with 5 bases between the two ends. CDR1 SGHDN and CDR2 FVKESK come from the germline V gene. The CDR3 is made up of 14 amino acids. The CDR3 DNA reads as TGTGCCAGCAGCCAAGCGGGGAGCAATCAGCCCCAGCATTTT. Translation gives CASSQAGSNQPQHF.

The genes are TRBV7-2 and TRBJ2-5; D is perhaps TRBD2 (6 bases). The germline V and J ends were trimmed by 3 bases and 5 bases, with 16 bases remaining between them. The CDR3 is 15 amino acids. Germline V gene lookup returns CDR1 SGHTA and CDR2 FQGNSA. Written as DNA, the CDR3 is TGTGCCAGCAGCTTGGTGTATGGGGGGTTGGAGACCCAGTACTTC. Amino acids: CASSLVYGGLETQYF. The variable domain in full, with the rest retrieved from reference TRBV7-2 and TRBJ2-5, is GAGVSQSPSNKVTEKGKDVELRCDPISGHTALYWYRQSLGQGLEFLIYFQGNSAPDKSGLPSDRFSAERTGGSVSTLTIQRTQQEDSAVYLCASSLVYGGLETQYFGPGTRLLVL.

This clone was seen more than once but under ten times. The chain is built from TRBV9 and TRBJ2-1; TRBD2 might be the D (6 bases). Trimming shortened V by 4 bases and J by 7 bases, and 24 bases separated the two germline ends. Germline assignment: CDR1 SGDLS and CDR2 YYNGEE. This CDR3 comprises 17 residues. CDR3 nucleotides: TGTGCCAGCAGCCTCTCGTCGGGGGTGGGATGGGGGAATGAGCAGTTCTTC. This sequence encodes CASSLSSGVGWGNEQFF.

V usage is TRBV19 and J usage is TRBJ1-1; D gene uncertain. This CDR3 spans 13 amino acids. V was shortened by 4 bases and J by 2 bases, with 8 bases between the two germline ends. Germline values: CDR1 LNHDA, CDR2 SQIVND (reference sequence). In nucleotides, the CDR3 is TGTGCCAGTAGTACACAAGTAAACACTGAAGCTTTCTTT. Protein sequence: CASSTQVNTEAFF. Full variable domain (missing parts from reference TRBV19 and TRBJ1-1): DGGITQSPKYLFRKEGQNVTLSCEQNLNHDAMYWYRQDPGQGLRLIYYSQIVNDFQKGDIAEGYSVSREKKESFPLTVTSAQKNPTAFYLCASSTQVNTEAFFGQGTRLTVV.

V gene TRBV5-8 combines with J gene TRBJ1-5; D unclear. Looked up from germline, CDR1 is SGHTS and CDR2 is YDEGEE. Trimming shortened V by 9 bases and J by 0 bases, and 22 bases separated the two germline ends. CDR3 length: 17 amino acids. CDR3 region: CATAAGRPLYSNQPQHF. CDR3 sequence (DNA): TGTGCCACCGCCGCGGGGAGGCCCCTGTATAGCAATCAGCCCCAGCATTTT.